This T cell receptor beta chain is drawn from a study of blood T cell repertoires in COVID-19 (dated by TCRdb to between 2020 and 2021). Study-wide context: The collaborator samples originated in the United States, Italy and Spain and spanned the acute and convalescent phases of COVID-19. Samples were obtained from the ongoing ImmuneRACE study (first 160 participants) and from 1,254 subjects provided by 6 global collaborators. Nearly every sample came with metadata listing a de-identified subject ID, COVID-19 status, age in years and sex. The dataset comprised deeply sampled blood TCRbeta repertoires from subjects exposed to, actively infected with, or recovered from COVID-19. Where available, HLA class I and class II types were taken from metadata supplied by the sample provider and were not determined by assay-based typing. The repertoires were made available in a free public database intended to serve as a resource for research on the immune response to SARS-CoV-2. The prospective study material was composed of cDNA or gDNA derived from T cells, B-cell-depleted T cells, or PBMCs.

This clone was found a few times. The antigen it binds to is not known. The input lacks base qualities; no much larger clone sits a single base away. One collaborating source in Seattle enrolled patients during active infection and followed them longitudinally through the course of disease. Collaborating institutions collected whole blood in K2EDTA tubes following their own protocols. For TCRbeta analysis, collaborator samples were shipped as frozen whole blood, as isolated PBMCs, or as DNA extracted from either sample type. V is reduced by 3 bases and J by 0 bases, leaving a spacing of 18 bases between them. The cysteine opens and the phenylalanine closes a CDR3 of 18 amino acids. The retained sequence is limited to the CDR3, 54 bases, with the frame set at the first base. The germline V gene (reference sequence) supplies CDR1 WNHNN and CDR2 SYGVQD. General study outcomes and caveats: The amount of clinical and demographic metadata varied by source and participant and was provided uncurated.

The immunoSEQ Assay, a bias-controlled multiplex PCR, was used to amplify TCRbeta CDR3 regions from genomic DNA. As for how the authors treated the data: The number of nucleated cells in each sample was estimated from the amplification of reference gene primers within the assay. Sequence reads were collapsed and filtered to measure the absolute abundance of every unique TCRbeta CDR3 rearrangement. For each sample, productive Simpson clonality was calculated as the square root of Simpson's diversity index across productive rearrangements. TCRdb holds this immuneACCESS table with in-frame rearrangements only. Some clones are missing; in checked studies, unresolved V genes explain under half, and the rest has no known cause. The V and J calls and the clone size are those of that table, but D and trimming were determined from the DNA. The sample yields around 60,000 clones; around 83% were counted once. Roughly 10% of the sample comes from the top ten.

The V and J genes are TRBV10-1 and TRBJ1-5; the best D guess is TRBD1, with 5 bases matching. This receptor was taken from a man aged 45-60 years with COVID-19, enrolled during active disease. Sequencing was carried out using peripheral blood. The nucleotide sequence reads as follows: TGCGCCAGCAGTGAACGCTCAGGGAAACCCTATAGCAATCAGCCCCAGCATTTT. This translates into CASSERSGKPYSNQPQHF.